The sequence of this T cell receptor (beta chain) was determined in a study of early T cells in non-severe SARS-CoV-2 infection. Turning to the study itself: Unpaired chains resulted from sequencing bulk RNA of unsorted whole blood. Study outcomes and limitations: VDJdb matching skewed toward anti-spike CD8 responses, missing private and CD4 specificities.

Researchers tagged individual cDNA molecules with unique molecular identifiers. One entry per CDR3 protein, called by TCRdb with MiXCR from the 5' RACE reads. Of just over 95,000 distinct CDR3 sequences detected, 8% to 13% appear once; the ten largest clones hold about 4.5%. About this clonotype itself: Its antigen is not identified.

CDR1 is WSHSY and CDR2 is SAAADI in the germline V gene. The V end was cut by 4 bases, the J end by 13 bases, with 18 bases between. The length of the CDR3 is 13 residues. This chain joins TRBV10-2 and TRBJ2-3; D is unclear. The sequencing here drew on whole blood, taken at baseline. This clonotype originated in an adult who was a healthcare worker with PCR-confirmed SARS-CoV-2 infection or an uninfected control (not recorded which). The CDR3 is CASSGHRPSREYF. As DNA, the CDR3 is TGCGCCAGCAGTGGCCACCGTCCCTCCCGGGAGTATTTT.